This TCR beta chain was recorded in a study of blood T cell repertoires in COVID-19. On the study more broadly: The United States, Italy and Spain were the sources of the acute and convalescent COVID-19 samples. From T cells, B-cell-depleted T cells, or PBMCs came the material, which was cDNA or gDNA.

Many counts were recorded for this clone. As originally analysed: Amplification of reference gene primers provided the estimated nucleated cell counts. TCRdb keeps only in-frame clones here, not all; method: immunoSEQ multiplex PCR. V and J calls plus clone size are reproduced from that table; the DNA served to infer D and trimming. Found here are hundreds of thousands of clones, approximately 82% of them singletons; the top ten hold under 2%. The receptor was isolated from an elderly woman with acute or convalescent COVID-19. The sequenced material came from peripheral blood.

The CDR3 DNA is TGTGCCAGCAGTCCCGGGACTAGCGGGGCTCAGTACTTC. It specifies CASSPGTSGAQYF. The genes are TRBV6-2 or TRBV6-3 and TRBJ2-4; 13 bases line up with TRBD2. Trimming took 5 bases from V and 12 from J; bases not matched to a gene: 4. Germline V gives CDR1 MNHEY, CDR2 SVGEGT. This CDR3 has 13 amino acids.